This record concerns one T cell receptor (beta chain) sequence. The data were taken from a study of cytomegalovirus exposure and HLA in healthy donors. With 60 Vbeta and 13 Jbeta primers, the PCR was carried out. Clones were read by immunoSEQ multiplex PCR, and TCRdb kept only the in-frame ones, dropping some. This sample carries 100,000 to 140,000 clones, 70% to 80% of them seen once, and the ten largest clones take less than 2.5%. V lost 3 bases and J 5 bases, leaving 2 bases between the germline ends. This CDR3 has 11 amino acids. Per germline, CDR1 LGHNA and CDR2 YSLEER. The sequence was collected from a young man in good health and CMV-seronegative. The sequenced material came from PBMCs. V is TRBV4-3 and J is TRBJ2-1; no clear D. The chain's CDR3 is CASSHNNEQFF. The CDR3 nucleotides read TGCGCCAGCAGCCATAACAATGAGCAGTTCTTC.